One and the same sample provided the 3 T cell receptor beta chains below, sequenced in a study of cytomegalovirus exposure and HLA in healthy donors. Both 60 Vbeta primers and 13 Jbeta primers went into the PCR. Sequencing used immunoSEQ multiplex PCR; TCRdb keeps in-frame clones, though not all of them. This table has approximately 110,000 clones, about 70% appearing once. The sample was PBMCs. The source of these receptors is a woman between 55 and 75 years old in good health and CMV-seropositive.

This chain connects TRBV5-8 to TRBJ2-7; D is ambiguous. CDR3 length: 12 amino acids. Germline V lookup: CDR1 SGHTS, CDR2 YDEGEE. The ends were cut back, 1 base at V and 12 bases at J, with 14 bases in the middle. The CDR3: CASSLLGSGGYF. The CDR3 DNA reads TGTGCCAGCAGCTTGTTAGGCAGTGGCGGGTACTTC.

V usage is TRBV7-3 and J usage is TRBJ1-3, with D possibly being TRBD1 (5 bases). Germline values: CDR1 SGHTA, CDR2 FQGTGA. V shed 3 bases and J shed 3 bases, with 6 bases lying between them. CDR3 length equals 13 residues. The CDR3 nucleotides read TGTGCCAGCAGCTTGGGGCTTGGAAACACCATATATTTT. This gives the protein CASSLGLGNTIYF.

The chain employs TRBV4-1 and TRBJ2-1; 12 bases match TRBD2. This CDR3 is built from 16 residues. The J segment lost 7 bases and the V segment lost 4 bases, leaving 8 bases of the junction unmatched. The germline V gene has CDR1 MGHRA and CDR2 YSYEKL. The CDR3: CASSLVLAGGPNEQFF. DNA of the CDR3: TGCGCCAGCAGCCTGGTCCTAGCGGGGGGGCCGAATGAGCAGTTCTTC.